The 2 T cell receptor beta chains below all came from one sample that was sequenced in a study of T cell changes during pregnancy in multiple sclerosis. Generated by immunoSEQ multiplex PCR, the TCRdb table keeps only in-frame clones and is missing some. The sample yields around 57,000 clones, 92% seen once. This sample comprised CD4+ T cells from peripheral blood mononuclear cells, obtained after pregnancy. The receptor set was obtained from a female donor in good health, enrolled as a control in a pregnancy study.

The chain links TRBV6-1 to TRBJ1-5, with TRBD1 identical over 7 bases. The junction had 11 bases not matched to a gene; V was cut back by 8 bases and J by 4 bases. Germline-derived CDR1 and CDR2 are MNHNS and SASEGT. The CDR3 sequence is 15 residues long. The DNA for the CDR3 is TGTGCCAGCTCAACAGACAGGGTTCGGAATCAGCCCCAGCATTTT. Amino acids: CASSTDRVRNQPQHF.

This clone was recorded a few times. The CDR3 DNA sequence: TGTGCCTGGAGATCAGGGCTGAACACTGAAGCTTTCTTT. Translating it yields CAWRSGLNTEAFF. This chain connects TRBV30 to TRBJ1-1; possibly TRBD1 for D (5 bases). Germline V gene lookup returns CDR1 GTSNPN and CDR2 SVGIG (reference sequence). Trimming shortened V by 3 bases and J by 0 bases, and 8 bases separated the two germline ends. This CDR3 is 13 amino acids long.